These 13 T cell receptor beta chains came from one sample sequenced in a study of CD8+CD57+ T cells in acquired aplastic anemia. Both TCR beta VDJ combination and CDR3 sequence profiling were carried out. Genomic DNA was the template for this profiling. TCRdb recomputed calls from the reads with MiXCR, one row per CDR3 protein. Of 30,000 to 40,000 distinct CDR3 sequences in the sample, 76% were seen once. The sequenced material came from sorted CD4+, CD8+, or CD8+CD57+ T cells (not recorded which) from PBMCs. All receptors come from a human donor in good health, serving as a control.

The table lists this clonotype with a few counts. The genes are TRBV9 and TRBJ2-5; 13 bases are shared with TRBD2. Germline V gene data show CDR1 as SGDLS and CDR2 as YYNGEE. Losses at the gene ends were 5 bases for V and 5 bases for J; bases not matched to a gene: 6. The CDR3 consists of 15 residues. The CDR3 here is CASRPTSGGFETQYF. CDR3 sequence (DNA): TGTGCCAGCAGGCCGACTAGCGGGGGGTTTGAGACCCAGTACTTC.

This clonotype was seen ten or more times. The chain employs TRBV28 and TRBJ2-3, with a weak D call TRBD2 (6 bases). Between the trimmed V and J ends, which lost 1 base and 2 bases, there was a span of 16 bases. CDR1 is MDHEN, CDR2 SYDVKM, per germline. The CDR3 has 17 amino acids. The CDR3 nucleotides read TGTGCCAGCAGTTTATATGGCGGGGTAGGGATCACAGATACGCAGTATTTT. Amino acid sequence: CASSLYGGVGITDTQYF.

This chain links TRBV25-1 with TRBJ2-1; 7 positions agree with TRBD1. CDR1 MGHDK and CDR2 SYGVNS come from the germline V gene. J gave up 0 bases and V 5 bases, and 16 bases lay outside the gene matches. This CDR3 region has 19 residues. CDR3 region: CASSSSGTAKNLSYNEQFF. The DNA for the CDR3 is TGTGCCAGCAGTTCCTCCGGGACAGCCAAAAACCTCTCCTACAATGAGCAGTTCTTC.

The chain couples TRBV4-2 to TRBJ2-7; 9 bases are shared with TRBD2. Germline-derived CDR1 and CDR2 are LGHNA and YNFKEQ. The ends lost 4 bases at V and 5 bases at J; junction bases unmatched: 12. The CDR3 loop spans 16 amino acids. This CDR3 reads CASSPGPAGGSNEQYF. The CDR3 bases are TGTGCCAGCAGCCCCGGCCCAGCGGGGGGTTCAAACGAGCAGTACTTC.

The chain employs TRBV19 and TRBJ1-4; a possible D gene is TRBD1 (5 bases). This CDR3 has 12 amino acids. Germline V CDR1 and CDR2: LNHDA, SQIVND (reference sequence). V dropped 6 bases and J dropped 5 bases, with 7 bases sitting between them. CDR3 sequence: CASRRGNEKLFF. In DNA, the CDR3 is TGTGCCAGTAGGAGGGGCAATGAAAAACTGTTTTTT.

This chain links TRBV5-1 with TRBJ1-1, with 12 bases matching TRBD1. Germline loops: CDR1 SGHRS, CDR2 YFSETQ. The CDR3 extends over 16 amino acids. With V trimmed by 4 bases and J by 3 bases, 7 bases remained unmatched. The CDR3 DNA reads as TGCGCCAGCAGCCCATCCGGGACAGGGGGCTACACTGAAGCTTTCTTT. Protein: CASSPSGTGGYTEAFF.

This clonotype was recorded a few times. This chain joins TRBV9 and TRBJ2-1; D uncertain. The germline V and J ends were trimmed by 4 bases and 6 bases, with 8 bases remaining between them. The germline gives CDR1 SGDLS, CDR2 YYNGEE. This CDR3 is built from 12 residues. CDR3 nucleotides: TGTGCCAGCAGCCACCCGGGCAATGAGCAGTTCTTC. Amino acid sequence: CASSHPGNEQFF.

This clonotype was seen a handful of times. The V gene is TRBV19, the J gene TRBJ2-3; TRBD1 matches at 10 bases. Trimming took 10 bases from V and 3 from J; bases not matched to a gene: 7. The CDR3 runs to 14 residues. Germline CDR1 is LNHDA and CDR2 is SQIVND (reference sequence). The CDR3 DNA reads TGTGCCACAGGGGACAGGGGCGGTACAGATACGCAGTATTTT. It yields the protein CATGDRGGTDTQYF. Based on the CDR3 plus reference TRBV19 and TRBJ2-3, the full variable domain is DGGITQSPKYLFRKEGQNVTLSCEQNLNHDAMYWYRQDPGQGLRLIYYSQIVNDFQKGDIAEGYSVSREKKESFPLTVTSAQKNPTAFYLCATGDRGGTDTQYFGPGTRLTVL.

V is TRBV24-1 and J is TRBJ2-1; 7 positions agree with TRBD1. Losses at the gene ends were 5 bases for V and 8 bases for J; bases not matched to a gene: 5. The CDR3 covers 13 residues. The germline CDR1 and CDR2 sequences are KGHDR and SFDVKD. The CDR3 protein is CATSAGRGHEQFF. The CDR3 DNA follows: TGTGCCACCAGTGCGGGAAGGGGGCATGAGCAGTTCTTC.

This clonotype was found once. The chain has TRBV10-3 and TRBJ1-2; a weak D match, TRBD1 (6 bases). V lost 10 bases, J lost 6 bases, and 21 bases lay in between. This CDR3 has 14 residues. The germline V gene encodes CDR1 ENHRY and CDR2 SYGVKD. CDR3 residues: CATGGADSYNGYTF. As DNA, the CDR3 is TGTGCCACCGGGGGGGCCGACTCCTACAATGGCTACACCTTC.

The chain recombines TRBV7-8 with TRBJ1-6; D is undetermined. Germline CDR1 reads SGHVS; CDR2 reads FQNEAQ. V shed 5 bases and J shed 7 bases, with 12 bases lying between them. The CDR3 loop spans 14 amino acids. For the CDR3, the DNA is TGTGCCAGCAGCCCCACCCGCGGCAATTCACCCCTCCACTTT. Its translation is CASSPTRGNSPLHF.

V usage is TRBV20-1 and J usage is TRBJ2-3, with D uncertain. Trimming stripped 1 base from V and 11 bases from J, with 13 bases between. In germline, CDR1 is DFQATT, CDR2 SNEGSKA (reference sequence). This CDR3 comprises 12 residues. This chain's CDR3 is CSARVESKGQYF. Here the CDR3 DNA reads TGCAGTGCTAGAGTTGAGTCTAAGGGGCAGTATTTT.

The V and J genes are TRBV10-3 and TRBJ1-5; no definite D call. The germline gives CDR1 ENHRY, CDR2 SYGVKD. Trimming took off 6 bases at V and 5 bases at J, with 11 bases between the two ends. The CDR3 loop spans 13 amino acids. The CDR3 here is CAIRDERDQPQHF. The CDR3, as DNA: TGTGCCATCAGGGACGAACGTGATCAGCCCCAGCATTTT.